This paragraph covers one TCR beta chain sequence. Its antigen remains undetermined. Per-base qualities were not stored, and no clone one base away is much larger. The cohort included about 29 patients with locally advanced or metastatic urothelial carcinoma who were treated at Memorial Sloan Kettering on a trial protocol. Peripheral blood mononuclear cells were collected pretreatment and during treatment, with between 1 and 8 total time points per patient. The Qiagen DNeasy Blood extraction kit was used to purify genomic DNA from total PBMCs and tumor samples. Collected pretreatment and during treatment, PBMCs were isolated and stored as previously described. Synthetic TCR analog templates were spiked into each PCR so that absolute template abundance could be estimated from read counts. The immunoSEQ assay used bias-controlled V and J gene primers to amplify TCRbeta CDR3 regions from genomic DNA. Rearranged TCRbeta segments were sequenced at approximately 20X coverage. Per the original workflow: Sequencing errors were corrected by clustering, and CDR3s were annotated against IMGT so that V, D and J genes could be assigned. Downstream analyses used only productive TCRbeta rearrangements, leaving out any out-of-frame or stop-codon sequences. Clonality was calculated as one minus the Shannon entropy normalized by the log of the number of unique productive sequences. Clones differing between time points or between blood and tumor were identified by Fisher's exact test with Benjamini-Hochberg correction at adjusted p below 0.01. As stored in TCRdb, this immuneACCESS dataset retains in-frame rearrangements with V and J assigned. A fraction of the clones does not appear; measured against another copy, unresolved V genes explain less than half of the discrepancy, and the remainder lacks a known reason. For V, J and clone size, that table is used; D and trimming come from the DNA. A total of more than 45,000 clones appear in this sample, around three quarters of them only once. The ten biggest clones cover more than 3.5% of the sample.

This entry belongs to a study of PD-L1 blockade in urothelial cancer (dated by TCRdb to the late 2010s). Some background on the complete study: Every patient began therapy in about 2014 and was given atezolizumab 1,200 mg intravenously every 3 weeks. Patients had an ECOG performance status of 0 or 1 and had received between 0 and 3 prior chemotherapy regimens. Around 30 patients had pretreatment blood TCR-seq, roughly 24 had at least one posttreatment blood collection, and roughly 24 had tumor TCR-seq. TCR sequencing covered pretreatment tumor samples and matched, serially collected peripheral blood taken before and after atezolizumab treatment. Progression-free survival longer than 6 months counted as durable clinical benefit, and TCR features were additionally tested against both progression-free and overall survival. Blood samples were analyzed 3 weeks after the start of treatment (second dose) and 6 weeks after the start of treatment. In the same patients who had TCR sequencing, pretreatment tumors also underwent whole exome sequencing and RNA sequencing. The study, an exploratory multi-omic analysis, examined somatic, immune and clinical correlates of response to PD-L1 blockade with atezolizumab in urothelial cancer. About 85% of the 29 patients were males with bladder-origin urothelial cancer, and about 65% of the roughly 30 reported a prior smoking history. Several patients reached durable clinical benefit, while some 20 patients did not. Blood samples gave a median of 141,255 T cells and approximately 80,000 unique TCRs, with a median clonality of 0.080. Broad study findings and their caveats: Greater expansion of tumor-associated TCR clones in peripheral blood 3 weeks after the start of treatment was observed in patients with durable benefit (n ≈ 20, p = 0.022). A pretreatment peripheral blood TCR clonality below the median was linked to improved progression-free and overall survival. Small sample size (n ≈ 27) and many exploratory analyses mean the results are intended to be hypothesis-generating.

Spanning cysteine to phenylalanine, the CDR3 consists of 14 amino acids. Of the read, only the CDR3 DNA is kept; its 42 bases are in frame from base 1. V is pared back by 3 bases and J by 3 bases, with 10 bases lying between the germline termini. The germline V gene provides CDR1 SNHLY and CDR2 FYNNEI. The receptor was isolated from a man between 65 and 79 years old with urothelial cancer. The sequenced sample was PBMCs, obtained around atezolizumab (anti-PD-L1) treatment. The chain employs TRBV2 and TRBJ2-3, and possibly TRBD1, on 6 matching bases. The CDR3 loop reads CASSEGTGTDTQYF. The nucleotides are TGTGCCAGCAGTGAGGGAACAGGGACAGATACGCAGTATTTT.